The 25 T cell receptor beta chains reported below all come from one sample, sequenced in a study of T-cell memory formation after mild COVID-19. In TCRdb, the 5' RACE reads were re-called with MiXCR into one record per CDR3 protein. In the table there are about 340,000 distinct CDR3 sequences, 10% to 15% of which are singletons. Sequencing used PBMCs or a T cell subset sorted from them (not recorded which). The receptors stem from a man aged 18 to 30 who had mild COVID-19 (a few samples of this study predate the infection). Cell type and time point are not known.

The chain employs TRBV10-3 and TRBJ1-2; D is unclear. The germline CDR1 and CDR2 sequences are ENHRY and SYGVKD. This CDR3 is built from 14 residues. The ends were cut back, 4 bases at V and 1 base at J, with 10 bases in the middle. The CDR3, as DNA: TGTGCCATCAGTGTCTCCGCAGATAACTATGGCTACACCTTC. This gives the protein CAISVSADNYGYTF.

This chain connects TRBV3-1 to TRBJ1-3, with D hard to call. CDR3 size: 13 residues. Trimming took 3 bases from V and 7 from J, leaving 10 bases between them. Per the germline V gene, CDR1 is LGHDT and CDR2 is YNNKEL (reference sequence). CDR3 sequence: CASSQFMANTIYF. The CDR3 coding sequence is TGTGCCAGCAGCCAGTTCATGGCGAACACCATATATTTT.

This clonotype was seen ten or more times. The chain joins TRBV7-7 to TRBJ2-1; D possibly corresponds to TRBD2 (5 bases). CDR3 length equals 15 residues. With 5 bases removed from V and 2 bases from J, the gap between germline ends came to 13 bases. Germline CDR1 and CDR2: SSHAT and FNYEAQ (reference sequence). The CDR3 is CASSPGPTTYNEQFF. CDR3 sequence (DNA): TGTGCCAGCAGCCCCGGACCGACTACCTACAATGAGCAGTTCTTC. Drawing the rest from reference TRBV7-7 and TRBJ2-1, the complete variable domain is GAGVSQSPRYKVTKRGQDVTLRCDPISSHATLYWYQQALGQGPEFLTYFNYEAQPDKSGLPSDRFSAERPEGSISTLTIQRTEQRDSAMYRCASSPGPTTYNEQFFGPGTRLTVL.

The rearrangement joins TRBV7-9 to TRBJ2-2; D ambiguous. The CDR3 has 13 amino acids. The V end was cut by 5 bases, the J end by 7 bases, with 11 bases between. In germline, CDR1 is SEHNR, CDR2 FQNEAQ (reference sequence). CDR3 region: CASSPRSGGELFF. The DNA for the CDR3 is TGTGCCAGCAGCCCTCGGAGTGGCGGGGAGCTGTTTTTT.

This clonotype was detected a few times. The chain is built from TRBV5-6 and TRBJ2-2; D may be TRBD1 (7 bases). Germline-derived CDR1 and CDR2 are SGHDT and YYEEEE. The CDR3 runs 16 residues. V was pared by 4 bases and J by 2 bases, with 15 bases between. The CDR3 sequence: CASSPEGGGNTGELFF. The CDR3 DNA reads TGTGCCAGCAGCCCCGAAGGAGGGGGCAACACCGGGGAGCTGTTTTTT.

This clonotype was counted between two and nine times. This chain uses TRBV6-2 or TRBV6-3 with TRBJ2-1; possible D gene TRBD1, 6 bases. The CDR3 is made up of 17 amino acids. The V gene's germline CDR1 is MNHEY and CDR2 SVGEGT. Trimming stripped 8 bases from V and 0 bases from J, with 20 bases between. CDR3 sequence: CASLGIQDSYSYNEQFF. The CDR3 DNA reads as TGTGCCAGCCTTGGGATTCAGGACAGCTACTCCTACAATGAGCAGTTCTTC.

This clonotype was seen more than once but under ten times. This sequence joins TRBV6-5 and TRBJ1-2; 10 bases match TRBD1. With 8 bases clipped from V and 7 bases from J, the junction kept 16 bases outside the gene matches. The germline CDR1 and CDR2 sequences are MNHEY and SVGAGI. The CDR3 is 16 amino acids. The CDR3 DNA follows: TGTGCCAGCCGCGGGGACAGGGGTCTACAGCGGCGTGGCTACACCTTC. Encoded protein: CASRGDRGLQRRGYTF.

The gene calls are TRBV9 and TRBJ2-2; D is unclear. CDR1 SGDLS and CDR2 YYNGEE come from the germline V gene. The CDR3 spans 14 residues. V was cut by 0 bases and J by 3 bases, with 6 bases left in between. CDR3 sequence (DNA): TGTGCCAGCAGCGTAGAATGGCACACCGGGGAGCTGTTTTTT. Translating it yields CASSVEWHTGELFF.

V is TRBV10-2 and J is TRBJ2-1; TRBD1 aligns across 9 bases. Germline V gene lookup returns CDR1 WSHSY and CDR2 SAAADI. This CDR3 contains 11 residues. Trimming took 6 bases from V and 10 from J; bases not matched to a gene: 1. The CDR3 nucleotides are TGCGCCAGCAGGGGGACAGGGGAGCAGTTCTTC. This encodes CASRGTGEQFF.

The chain carries TRBV6-2 or TRBV6-3 and TRBJ1-6, with TRBD1 identical over 8 bases. Germline CDR1 is MNHEY and CDR2 is SVGEGT. With V trimmed by 11 bases and J by 7 bases, 7 bases remained unmatched. This CDR3 is 13 amino acids long. CDR3 DNA: TGTGCCGGAACCCGGGACAGGAATTCACCCCTCCACTTT. Its translation: CAGTRDRNSPLHF.

This clonotype was detected a few times. This chain joins TRBV29-1 and TRBJ2-3; 9 bases align to TRBD1. The CDR3 loop spans 14 amino acids. The V segment lost 7 bases and the J segment 1 base; nucleotides outside the gene matches: 6. CDR1 SQVTM and CDR2 ANQGSEA come from the germline V gene. DNA for the CDR3: TGCAGCGGGCGCCGGGACAGGGGCACAGATACGCAGTATTTT. It translates to CSGRRDRGTDTQYF.

This clonotype was detected only a few times. The genes are TRBV27 and TRBJ2-1; no definite D call. Trimming took 6 bases from V and 4 from J, leaving 16 bases between them. Looked up from germline, CDR1 is MNHEY and CDR2 is SMNVEV (reference sequence). CDR3 length: 15 residues. The CDR3 DNA reads TGTGCCAGCAGCCTCGGGCAAGTTGAATACAATGAGCAGTTCTTC. The encoded protein is CASSLGQVEYNEQFF.

This clonotype has just a few counts. CDR3 in DNA: TGTGCCAGCTCACCCAGGGACGATTCACCCCTCCACTTT. Protein product: CASSPRDDSPLHF. The chain uses TRBV18 and TRBJ1-6, with D perhaps TRBD1 (5 bases). V lost 3 bases to trimming and J lost 8 bases, with 8 bases between them. Germline V gene data show CDR1 as KGHSH and CDR2 as LQKENI. The CDR3 runs to 13 residues.

In its sample, this clonotype was seen a few times. The chain employs TRBV4-1 and TRBJ2-7; D might be TRBD2 (5 bases). V was cut by 3 bases and J by 4 bases, with 10 bases left in between. The CDR3 loop spans 13 amino acids. Germline V gene lookup returns CDR1 MGHRA and CDR2 YSYEKL. CDR3 region: CASSQVGGYEQYF. The CDR3, as DNA: TGCGCCAGCAGCCAGGTCGGCGGGTACGAGCAGTACTTC.

In this sample, this clonotype turned up a few times. J is TRBJ2-2 and V is TRBV5-4; tentatively, D is TRBD1 (6 bases). The germline V gene encodes CDR1 SGHNT and CDR2 YYREEE (reference sequence). Trimming shortened V by 0 bases and J by 5 bases, and 20 bases separated the two germline ends. The CDR3 extends over 18 amino acids. The CDR3 region is CASSLGGAGVSETGELFF. DNA of the CDR3: TGTGCCAGCAGCTTGGGGGGAGCAGGGGTTTCGGAAACCGGGGAGCTGTTTTTT. Full variable domain (rest looked up from reference TRBV5-4 and TRBJ2-2): ETGVTQSPTHLIKTRGQQVTLRCSSQSGHNTVSWYQQALGQGPQFIFQYYREEENGRGNFPPRFSGLQFPNYSSELNVNALELDDSALYLCASSLGGAGVSETGELFFGEGSRLTVL.

This clonotype was seen at least ten times. The chain carries TRBV29-1 and TRBJ2-3, with D unresolved. Trimming stripped 3 bases from V and 0 bases from J, with 7 bases between. This CDR3 contains 13 residues. Germline CDR1 and CDR2: SQVTM and ANQGSEA. CDR3 amino acids: CSVDASSTDTQYF. For the CDR3, the DNA is TGCAGCGTTGACGCGTCTAGCACAGATACGCAGTATTTT.

As to this clonotype: A much more abundant neighbour one base away suggests this may be a read error. The V gene is TRBV5-1, the J gene TRBJ1-2; D not resolved. This CDR3 comprises 12 residues. V lost 3 bases and J lost 2, with 5 bases in between. Germline V gene data show CDR1 as SGHRS and CDR2 as YFSETQ. CDR3 residues: CASSSDNYGYTF. The CDR3 DNA follows: TGCGCCAGCAGCTCCGACAACTATGGCTACACCTTC.

This clonotype has a count of ten or more. The chain links TRBV7-2 to TRBJ1-2; no clear D. The CDR3 is made up of 14 amino acids. Germline-derived CDR1 and CDR2 are SGHTA and FQGNSA. V gave up 3 bases and J gave up 0 bases, with 8 bases separating them. CDR3 in amino acids: CASSLNRANYGYTF. The CDR3 nucleotides are TGTGCCAGCAGCTTGAACAGAGCTAACTATGGCTACACCTTC.

The chain joins TRBV20-1 to TRBJ2-3; 7 bases align to TRBD2. This CDR3 comprises 15 residues. The V gene end was trimmed by 2 bases and the J gene end by 6 bases; junction bases not matched to a gene: 11. The V gene's germline CDR1 is DFQATT and CDR2 SNEGSKA (reference sequence). CDR3 sequence: CSARFPHRGVDTQYF. The CDR3 DNA follows: TGCAGTGCTAGATTCCCCCACCGGGGGGTGGATACGCAGTATTTT.

This clonotype has just a few counts. The rearrangement links TRBV30 to TRBJ2-3; D not resolved. Trimming cost V 5 bases and J 3 bases, with 3 bases left between them. CDR3 length: 10 residues. Germline V gene lookup returns CDR1 GTSNPN and CDR2 SVGIG (reference sequence). CDR3 nucleotide sequence: TGTGCCTGGGGGACAGATACGCAGTATTTT. This codes for CAWGTDTQYF.

The V call is TRBV3-1, the J call TRBJ1-2; D unclear. In germline, CDR1 is LGHDT, CDR2 YNNKEL (reference sequence). V lost 3 bases and J 4 bases, leaving 15 bases between the germline ends. The CDR3 is 15 residues long. CDR3 DNA: TGTGCCAGCAGCCAGGACTACGGACCCGCCTATGGCTACACCTTC. It encodes CASSQDYGPAYGYTF. Full variable domain (missing parts from reference TRBV3-1 and TRBJ1-2): DTAVSQTPKYLVTQMGNDKSIKCEQNLGHDTMYWYKQDSKKFLKIMFSYNNKELIINETVPNRFSPKSPDKAHLNLHINSLELGDSAVYFCASSQDYGPAYGYTFGSGTRLTVV.

There are a few counts of this clonotype. The CDR3: CASSYPSGSSYNEQFF. The CDR3 DNA sequence: TGTGCCAGCAGTTACCCTAGCGGGAGCTCCTACAATGAGCAGTTCTTC. The V gene is TRBV6-2 or TRBV6-3, the J gene TRBJ2-1, with 10 bases aligning to TRBD2. This CDR3 has 16 residues. With V trimmed by 2 bases and J by 0 bases, 1 base remained unmatched. Germline values: CDR1 MNHEY, CDR2 SVGEGT.

V usage is TRBV12-3 or TRBV12-4 and J usage is TRBJ1-5, with TRBD1 as a possible D gene (6 bases). The V end was cut by 8 bases, the J end by 7 bases, with 9 bases between. The CDR3 sequence is 11 residues long. CDR3 nucleotide sequence: TGTGCCAGCGGTCAGGGGCAGCCCCAGCATTTT. As protein: CASGQGQPQHF.

In this sample, this clonotype turned up a few times. V usage is TRBV28 and J usage is TRBJ1-2; D perhaps matches TRBD1 (5 bases). Germline V gene data show CDR1 as MDHEN and CDR2 as SYDVKM. CDR3 length equals 13 residues. V lost 6 bases to trimming and J lost 4 bases, with 12 bases between them. The CDR3 reads CASRPGRGYGYTF. CDR3 bases: TGTGCCAGCAGGCCCGGGAGGGGCTATGGCTACACCTTC.

The genes are TRBV6-1 and TRBJ2-5, with a possible D match to TRBD2 (6 bases). CDR1 and CDR2 from the germline V gene are MNHNS and SASEGT. V was clipped by 6 bases and J by 5 bases, with 16 bases between them. CDR3 length: 14 amino acids. CDR3 protein: CASSPAGLRETQYF. The CDR3 DNA is TGTGCCAGCAGCCCCGCGGGGCTCCGGGAGACCCAGTACTTC.